This passage covers 29 T cell receptor beta chains from one sample sequenced in a study of glioma-infiltrating T cells. Using RNA template, CDR3s of TCR alpha and beta were amplified with iRepertoire arm-PCR. TCRdb re-analysed the multiplex PCR reads in MiXCR, keeping a single row per CDR3 protein. The sample records 90,000 or so distinct CDR3 sequences, around 40% being singletons. Specimen: glioma tissue, nonneoplastic brain tissue, or PBMCs (not recorded which). These TCRs come from a human donor with low-grade glioma or glioblastoma, undergoing nonglioma brain surgery, or in good health (not recorded which).

About this clonotype itself: A junction boundary mismatches the germline segment, possibly from a read error. The CDR3 bases are TGTGCCACCAGCGGAAACAGGGGAAATTCACACCTCCACTTT. Encoded protein: CATSGNRGNSHLHF. The chain couples TRBV15 to TRBJ1-6; 7 nucleotides match TRBD1. The CDR3 is 14 residues long. Per germline, CDR1 LNHNV and CDR2 YYDKDF (reference sequence).

This clonotype was detected many times. The J gene is TRBJ2-1, the V gene TRBV2, with 15 nucleotides matching TRBD2. The V gene end was trimmed by 7 bases and the J gene end by 0 bases; junction bases not matched to a gene: 10. The CDR3 contains 19 residues. The V gene's germline CDR1 is SNHLY and CDR2 FYNNEI. DNA of the CDR3: TGTGCCAGCAACCCCGGACTAGCGGGAGGGCCGAGCTCCTACAATGAGCAGTTCTTC. Protein: CASNPGLAGGPSSYNEQFF.

V is TRBV28 and J is TRBJ1-1, with 7 bases matching TRBD1. Germline assignment: CDR1 MDHEN and CDR2 SYDVKM. The CDR3 sequence is 14 residues long. Trimming took 7 bases from V and 11 from J; bases not matched to a gene: 16. CDR3 amino acids: CASIRQGEITVAFF. DNA for the CDR3: TGTGCCAGCATACGACAGGGTGAAATTACGGTCGCTTTCTTT.

This clonotype was recorded many times. The J gene is TRBJ2-7, the V gene TRBV9, with no clear D. This CDR3 is 13 amino acids long. The germline V gene encodes CDR1 SGDLS and CDR2 YYNGEE. V shed 0 bases and J shed 4 bases, with 8 bases lying between them. The CDR3 DNA reads TGTGCCAGCAGCGTAGCTGCTGGGTACGAGCAGTACTTC. Encoded protein: CASSVAAGYEQYF.

This clonotype was found a few times. A much larger clonotype is one base distant, so this may be a read error. This rearrangement joins TRBV6-1 to TRBJ1-2; D is possibly TRBD1 (6 bases). The CDR3 covers 13 residues. Per the germline V gene, CDR1 is MNHNS and CDR2 is SASEGT. The CDR3 spells CASRGRIDCGHTF. CDR3 DNA sequence: TGTGCCAGCCGGGGGCGTATCGACTGTGGCCACACCTTC.

Concerning this clonotype itself: An end of the junction differs from the germline gene, which may be a read error. This sequence joins TRBV20-1 and TRBJ2-7, with TRBD2 identical over 7 bases. Germline-derived CDR1 and CDR2 are DFQATT and SNEGSKA (reference sequence). The CDR3 has 13 amino acids. CDR3 residues: CSAKASGFYEPYF. CDR3 coding DNA: TGCAGTGCTAAGGCTAGCGGATTCTACGAGCCGTACTTT.

The sample holds many counts of this clonotype. The chain uses TRBV7-3 and TRBJ2-3; 10 bases agree with TRBD2. V dropped 5 bases and J dropped 1; count of bases not matched to a gene: 6. The germline V gene encodes CDR1 SGHTA and CDR2 FQGTGA. The CDR3 consists of 16 residues. CDR3 amino acids: CASSPSSGGGTDTQYF. CDR3 sequence (DNA): TGTGCCAGCAGCCCCTCTAGCGGGGGAGGCACAGATACGCAGTATTTT.

There are many counts of this clonotype. The chain couples TRBV27 to TRBJ1-2; D uncertain. V lost 2 bases, J lost 8 bases, and 12 bases lay in between. The CDR3 runs to 13 residues. CDR1 and CDR2 (germline): MNHEY, SMNVEV (reference sequence). Here the CDR3 reads CASSLGPLWGYTF. The CDR3 DNA sequence: TGTGCCAGCAGTTTAGGGCCTCTCTGGGGCTACACCTTC.

The table lists this clonotype with many counts. The rearrangement links TRBV20-1 to TRBJ2-1; the D is unclear. Trimming shortened V by 0 bases and J by 10 bases, and 10 bases separated the two germline ends. This CDR3 has 12 amino acids. Germline CDR1 and CDR2: DFQATT and SNEGSKA (reference sequence). CDR3 in DNA: TGCAGTGCTAGAGATCAGTCTACAGAGCAGTTCTTC. The encoded protein is CSARDQSTEQFF.

As for this clonotype: A junction boundary mismatches the germline segment, possibly from a read error. The chain recombines TRBV19 with TRBJ2-3; D gene ambiguous. The CDR3 length is 14 residues. The V gene's germline CDR1 is LNHDA and CDR2 SQIVND (reference sequence). The CDR3 DNA reads as TGCGCCAGTAGTACGGAAGGAAACACAGATACGCAGTATTTT. Its protein is CASSTEGNTDTQYF.

This clonotype was found many times. J is TRBJ2-3 and V is TRBV10-3; 11 bases match TRBD2. The V and J ends lost 10 bases and 2 bases, in that order; junction bases with no gene match: 14. Germline V CDR1 and CDR2: ENHRY, SYGVKD. This CDR3 has 17 amino acids. For the CDR3, the DNA is TGTGCCACCCAGCGCCTGCGACTAGCGGGATCCACAGATACGCAGTATTTT. Its protein product is CATQRLRLAGSTDTQYF.

This clonotype has a count of ten or more. V gene TRBV27 combines with J gene TRBJ1-5; TRBD1 might be the D (6 bases). With 3 bases removed from V and 7 bases from J, the gap between germline ends came to 19 bases. CDR3 length: 16 residues. The germline gives CDR1 MNHEY, CDR2 SMNVEV (reference sequence). The CDR3, as DNA: TGTGCCAGCAGTTTGATCGGGGGGGCTAATGGGCAGCCCCAGCATTTT. Translating gives CASSLIGGANGQPQHF.

This clonotype was recorded many times. The chain uses TRBV7-9 and TRBJ1-6; possible D gene TRBD1, 5 bases. The germline V and J ends were trimmed by 2 bases and 7 bases, with 9 bases remaining between them. CDR1 is SEHNR, CDR2 FQNEAQ, per germline (reference sequence). The CDR3 contains 14 residues. CDR3 nucleotide sequence: TGTGCCAGCAGCTTACAGGGCACAAATTCACCCCTCCACTTT. It translates to CASSLQGTNSPLHF. Looking up the rest from reference TRBV7-9 and TRBJ1-6 gives the full variable domain: DTGVSQNPRHKITKRGQNVTFRCDPISEHNRLYWYRQTLGQGPEFLTYFQNEAQLEKSRLLSDRFSAERPKGSFSTLEIQRTEQGDSAMYLCASSLQGTNSPLHFGNGTRLTVT.

This clonotype was seen ten or more times. The chain is built from TRBV5-1 and TRBJ1-5; D may be TRBD1 (5 bases). This CDR3 is built from 18 residues. With 5 bases removed from V and 0 bases from J, the gap between germline ends came to 21 bases. Germline assignment: CDR1 SGHRS and CDR2 YFSETQ. CDR3 nucleotides: TGCGCCAGCAGGAACAGGCCTGTAAACCCCCATAGCAATCAGCCCCAGCATTTT. It is translated as CASRNRPVNPHSNQPQHF.

This clonotype was picked up many times. The chain is built from TRBV19 and TRBJ1-5; D is uncertain. Germline V lookup: CDR1 LNHDA, CDR2 SQIVND (reference sequence). This CDR3 region has 14 residues. V shed 3 bases and J shed 6 bases, with 12 bases lying between them. The CDR3, as DNA: TGTGCCAGTAGTATTGGGGAATTTGGTCAGCCCCAGCATTTT. It codes for CASSIGEFGQPQHF.

This clonotype was picked up many times. This chain links TRBV5-8 with TRBJ1-4, with D possibly TRBD1 on 6 matching bases. Trimming removed 4 bases from V and 8 bases from J, with 12 bases in between. CDR1 and CDR2 from the germline V gene are SGHTS and YDEGEE. The CDR3 consists of 13 residues. This chain's CDR3 is CASSPDRNEKLFF. DNA of the CDR3: TGTGCCAGCAGCCCCGACAGGAACGAAAAACTGTTTTTT. The whole variable domain, filled in from reference TRBV5-8 and TRBJ1-4, reads EAGVTQSPTHLIKTRGQQATLRCSPISGHTSVYWYQQALGLGLQFLLWYDEGEERNRGNFPPRFSGRQFPNYSSELNVNALELEDSALYLCASSPDRNEKLFFGSGTQLSVL.

The rearrangement uses TRBV27 and TRBJ2-1, with D perhaps TRBD1 or TRBD2 (5 bases each). Germline CDR1 MNHEY, CDR2 SMNVEV (reference sequence). The CDR3 contains 17 residues. V was trimmed by 5 bases and J by 4 bases, leaving 21 bases between them. The CDR3: CASSPHSRGGGYNEQFF. The DNA for the CDR3 is TGTGCCAGCAGTCCCCATTCAAGGGGCGGAGGATACAATGAGCAGTTCTTC.

A word on this clonotype: An end of the junction differs from the germline gene, which may be a read error. The V and J genes are TRBV20-1 and TRBJ1-1; D is possibly TRBD1 (6 bases). Germline V CDR1 and CDR2: DFQATT, SNEGSKA (reference sequence). The CDR3 consists of 15 residues. This chain's CDR3 is CGARDPEGGSTEAFF. For the CDR3, the DNA is TGCGGTGCTAGAGATCCGGAAGGGGGGAGCACTGAAGCTTTCTTT.

Note on this clonotype: An end of the junction does not agree with germline; a read error may underlie this. This chain uses TRBV4-1 with TRBJ1-1, with a weak D call TRBD1 (6 bases). This CDR3 contains 14 residues. Per the germline V gene, CDR1 is MGHRA and CDR2 is YSYEKL. For the CDR3, the DNA is TGCGCCAGCGGCCAACAGGGTGCGAACACTGAAGCTTTCTTT. Its protein product is CASGQQGANTEAFF.

In regard to this clonotype: A junction end diverges from the germline sequence, so it may reflect a read error. The J gene is TRBJ2-4, the V gene TRBV7-2, with D unclear. Germline CDR1 SGHTA, CDR2 FQGNSA. The CDR3 length is 14 residues. The CDR3 reads CASSLLVAKNLQYF. The CDR3 DNA is TGTGCCAGCAGCTTACTAGTAGCCAAAAACCTTCAGTACTTC.

This clonotype was recorded once. This chain joins TRBV6-1 and TRBJ2-4; no reliable D call. The CDR3 runs 12 residues. From germline, CDR1 is MNHNS and CDR2 SASEGT. V was clipped by 6 bases and J by 2 bases, with 5 bases between them. In DNA, the CDR3 is TGTGCCAGCAGACATACCAAAAACATTCAGTACTTC. Translated: CASRHTKNIQYF.

This clonotype was counted between two and nine times. A much more abundant neighbour one base away suggests this may be a read error. The chain uses TRBV2 and TRBJ2-3, with 7 bases matching TRBD1. Germline V gene lookup returns CDR1 SNHLY and CDR2 FYNNEI. This CDR3 region has 15 residues. V was clipped by 3 bases and J by 0 bases; unmatched bases: 3. CDR3: CASSDGDSSTDTQYF. The CDR3 nucleotides read TGTGCCAGCAGTGATGGGGACAGTAGCACAGATACGCAGTATTTT.

Of note for this clonotype: One end of the junction varies from germline; a read error may be responsible. The chain is built from TRBV20-1 and TRBJ2-3, with 7 bases matching TRBD2. This CDR3 has 15 residues. Germline V lookup: CDR1 DFQATT, CDR2 SNEGSKA (reference sequence). The CDR3 here is CSARMASGISDTQYF. For the CDR3, the DNA is TGTAGTGCTAGAATGGCTAGCGGAATTTCAGATACGCAGTATTTT.

This clonotype was found many times. This chain links TRBV15 with TRBJ2-5, with 9 positions matching TRBD2. Trimming removed 2 bases from V and 4 bases from J; junction bases left unmatched: 5. CDR1 and CDR2 from the germline V gene are LNHNV and YYDKDF (reference sequence). The CDR3 contains 15 residues. DNA for the CDR3: TGTGCCACCAGCAGACCGGGAGCGGGAGGAGAGACCCAGTACTTC. Its protein is CATSRPGAGGETQYF.

As to this clonotype: One base away lies a much larger clone, so this may be a sequencing read error. The rearrangement joins TRBV6-1 to TRBJ2-5; D not resolved. Germline CDR1 MNHNS, CDR2 SASEGT. CDR3 length equals 12 residues. The CDR3: CASSPKVEIQYF. The CDR3 coding sequence is TGTGCCAGCAGCCCCAAAGTAGAGATCCAGTACTTC.

This clonotype has a count of ten or more. This chain uses TRBV20-1 with TRBJ2-7; D gene unclear. Germline lookup yields CDR1 DFQATT and CDR2 SNEGSKA (reference sequence). This CDR3 is 13 amino acids long. The V end was cut by 1 base, the J end by 2 bases, with 9 bases between. This CDR3 reads CSARVPWAYEQYF. The DNA for the CDR3 is TGCAGTGCTAGAGTCCCCTGGGCCTACGAGCAGTACTTC.

The chain recombines TRBV20-1 with TRBJ2-7; TRBD1 aligns across 8 bases. This CDR3 has 13 amino acids. From germline, CDR1 is DFQATT and CDR2 SNEGSKA (reference sequence). Trimming cost V 6 bases and J 10 bases; bases outside gene matches: 14. The CDR3 here is CSAPGQGTYGQYF. CDR3 coding DNA: TGCAGTGCCCCCGGACAGGGTACCTACGGTCAGTACTTC.

A word on this clonotype: A read error may explain this, as a much larger clone is one base away. The J gene is TRBJ2-5, the V gene TRBV7-2; 10 nucleotides line up with TRBD2. With V trimmed by 6 bases and J by 4 bases, 8 bases remained unmatched. The CDR3 loop spans 15 amino acids. Germline V gene lookup returns CDR1 SGHTA and CDR2 FQGNSA. The CDR3 DNA reads TGTACCAGCAGGAGAGCGGGAGGGCCTGGAGAGACCCAGTACTTC. Translating gives CTSRRAGGPGETQYF.

Note on this clonotype: One end of the junction varies from germline; a read error may be responsible. DNA for the CDR3: TGCAGCGCCGGACAGTCCGAAGCTTTATTT. Amino acid sequence: CSAGQSEALF. The V and J genes are TRBV29-1 and TRBJ1-1, with D possibly being TRBD1 (6 bases). CDR3 length: 10 residues. Germline assignment: CDR1 SQVTM and CDR2 ANQGSEA.